This is a list of T cell receptor beta chains from one sample in a study of identical twins. TCRdb independently ran MiXCR on the 5' RACE reads; one entry per CDR3 protein. This table has about 690,000 distinct CDR3 sequences, 21% appearing once. These same data were also listed under a study on T cells expressing NK-cell markers.

Input material: PBMCs. The source of these receptors is a woman younger than 30 in good health. Each CDR3 is given with its conserved first and last residue. Fields, in order: V gene, clone size, J gene, D gene, CDR3 DNA, CDR3 protein. The D gene is left open where the match is weak. Only some rows state a clone size, as once, few, many or a class for expanded clones.

V: TRBV20-1; size: -; J: TRBJ2-4; D: TRBD1; DNA: TGCAGTGCTATGAACAGGGGCACCTCGGCCAAAAACATTCAGTACTTC; CDR3: CSAMNRGTSAKNIQYF
V: TRBV7-3; size: -; J: TRBJ1-2; D: -; DNA: TGTGCCAGCAGCCCAAATGGGGGGCAGGGGTATGGCTACACCTTC; CDR3: CASSPNGGQGYGYTF
V: TRBV7-8; size: few; J: TRBJ2-1; D: TRBD2; DNA: TGTGCCAGCAGCGCGCTAGCGGGGACCTACAATGAGCAGTTCTTC; CDR3: CASSALAGTYNEQFF
V: TRBV7-6; size: few; J: TRBJ2-7; D: TRBD1; DNA: TGTGCCAGCAGCACCTTCAGGACAGGGTACGAGCAGTACTTC; CDR3: CASSTFRTGYEQYF
V: TRBV3-1; size: -; J: TRBJ2-1; D: -; DNA: TGTGCCAGCAGCCAAGATCGTAAGGTGTACAATGAGCAGTTCTTC; CDR3: CASSQDRKVYNEQFF
V: TRBV5-1; size: -; J: TRBJ1-1; D: -; DNA: TGCGCCAGCAGCTTCATGGGCGGGAACACTGAAGCTTTCTTT; CDR3: CASSFMGGNTEAFF
V: TRBV12-3/TRBV12-4; size: few; J: TRBJ2-3; D: -; DNA: TGTGCCAGCAGTTTCGTGTGGAGCACAGATACGCAGTATTTT; CDR3: CASSFVWSTDTQYF
V: TRBV19; size: few; J: TRBJ2-3; D: TRBD2; DNA: TGTGCCAGTAGTATCTATGGACTAGCGGGAGCGCTAGAAGATACGCAGTATTTT; CDR3: CASSIYGLAGALEDTQYF
V: TRBV10-3; size: -; J: TRBJ2-6; D: TRBD1; DNA: TGTGCCGCGAGGGGAGACAGGGGTTCCTCTGGGGCCAACGTCCTGACTTTC; CDR3: CAARGDRGSSGANVLTF
V: TRBV3-1; size: -; J: TRBJ2-2; D: -; DNA: TGTGCCTGCAGCCAAGAGCCCCGGGCAGGGTATCCCGGGGAGCTGTTTTTT; CDR3: CACSQEPRAGYPGELFF
V: TRBV5-5; size: many; J: TRBJ2-7; D: -; DNA: TGTGCCAGCAGCCCCGGCGGGTTAGGCTTTGCGCAGTACTTC; CDR3: CASSPGGLGFAQYF
V: TRBV11-2; size: -; J: TRBJ2-3; D: TRBD1; DNA: TGTGCCAGCAGCTCCTACCGGACAGGCTCAAACACAGATACGCAGTATTTT; CDR3: CASSSYRTGSNTDTQYF
V: TRBV6-1; size: -; J: TRBJ2-1; D: -; DNA: TGTGCCAGCTCCCTCCTAGACAGCTCCTACAATGAGCAGTTCTTC; CDR3: CASSLLDSSYNEQFF
V: TRBV12-3/TRBV12-4; size: few; J: TRBJ1-2; D: -; DNA: TGTGCCAGCAGTCCCCGATTTGGCTACACCTTC; CDR3: CASSPRFGYTF
V: TRBV4-2; size: -; J: TRBJ2-5; D: -; DNA: TGTGCCAGCAGCCAGCGGATGGAGACCCAGTACTTC; CDR3: CASSQRMETQYF